What follows are 26 T cell receptor beta chains derived from one specimen sequenced in a study of blood T cell repertoires in COVID-19. The table came from immunoSEQ multiplex PCR; TCRdb's copy has only in-frame clones and leaves some out. The sample shows hundreds of thousands of clones, 85% of them seen only once. Material: PBMCs or T cells enriched from blood (not recorded which). The receptors stem from a woman aged 50 to 60 with acute COVID-19.

The V call is TRBV29-1, the J call TRBJ1-4; 8 bases are shared with TRBD1. Germline V gene lookup returns CDR1 SQVTM and CDR2 ANQGSEA. This CDR3 has 11 amino acids. The V and J ends lost 7 bases and 12 bases, in that order; junction bases with no gene match: 7. The CDR3 coding sequence is TGCAGCGGCCAGACAGGGGCGGAACTGTTTTTT. This translates into CSGQTGAELFF.

The rearrangement links TRBV4-3 to TRBJ1-2; tentative D call: TRBD1 (6 bases). The CDR3 is 15 amino acids. The germline V gene has CDR1 LGHNA and CDR2 YSLEER. V was cut by 1 base and J by 0 bases, with 9 bases left in between. The CDR3 reads CASSQGDNSNYGYTF. CDR3 sequence (DNA): TGCGCCAGCAGCCAAGGGGACAACTCTAACTATGGCTACACCTTC.

The CDR3 reads CASSFTGVGSYNSPLHF. CDR3 coding DNA: TGTGCCAGCAGTTTCACAGGGGTAGGCTCCTATAATTCACCCCTCCACTTT. The rearrangement uses TRBV27 and TRBJ1-6; 7 bases are shared with TRBD1. The germline V gene has CDR1 MNHEY and CDR2 SMNVEV (reference sequence). CDR3 length equals 17 residues. The J segment lost 0 bases and the V segment lost 3 bases, leaving 5 bases of the junction unmatched.

This clone was found many times. The chain recombines TRBV12-5 with TRBJ2-1; TRBD2 is a possible D gene (6 bases). The CDR3 is made up of 14 amino acids. The germline gives CDR1 LGHNT, CDR2 FRNRAP. Trimming removed 3 bases from V and 8 bases from J, with 14 bases in between. CDR3 sequence reads: CASGFGLAFDEQFF. The CDR3 DNA sequence: TGTGCTAGTGGTTTCGGCCTAGCGTTTGATGAGCAGTTCTTC.

This chain connects TRBV13 to TRBJ2-5, with TRBD1 as a possible D gene (5 bases). Germline V gene sequence: CDR1 PRHDT, CDR2 FYEKMQ (reference sequence). V lost 5 bases, J lost 2 bases, and 9 bases lay in between. The length of the CDR3 is 13 residues. CDR3 sequence: CASSPGRQETQYF. Written as DNA, the CDR3 is TGTGCCAGCAGCCCAGGGCGGCAAGAGACCCAGTACTTC.

This clone was recorded a few times. The chain joins TRBV5-5 to TRBJ1-2; D is perhaps TRBD1 (6 bases). This CDR3 comprises 15 residues. Germline CDR1 is SGHKS and CDR2 is YYEKEE (reference sequence). Trimming took off 2 bases at V and 4 bases at J, with 15 bases between the two ends. In nucleotides, the CDR3 is TGTGCCAGCAGCTTACAGGGCCCTGAGGCCTATGGCTACACCTTC. Translated, it gives CASSLQGPEAYGYTF.

This chain links TRBV3-1 (or the pseudogene TRBV3-2) with TRBJ2-5, with 7 bases lining up with TRBD1. Trimming cost V 0 bases and J 4 bases; bases outside gene matches: 14. The length of the CDR3 is 18 residues. Germline V gene lookup returns CDR1 LGHDT and CDR2 YNNKEL (reference sequence). CDR3 residues: CASSQDIGYRGDRETQYF. CDR3 nucleotide sequence: TGTGCCAGCAGCCAAGATATCGGCTACAGGGGTGATCGAGAGACCCAGTACTTC.

A single count supports this clone. The V gene is TRBV19, the J gene TRBJ1-5; D gene ambiguous. Germline loops: CDR1 LNHDA, CDR2 SQIVND (reference sequence). The CDR3 extends over 13 amino acids. V was shortened by 5 bases and J by 1 base, with 6 bases between the two germline ends. The CDR3 coding sequence is TGTGCCAGTAGTGTTACAAGCAATCAGCCCCAGCATTTT. Its translation is CASSVTSNQPQHF.

The chain couples TRBV29-1 to TRBJ2-1; D call uncertain. Germline CDR1 and CDR2: SQVTM and ANQGSEA. The CDR3 spans 13 residues. Deletions cut 3 bases from V and 4 bases from J, with 10 bases between. This CDR3 reads CSVDLTTYNEQFF. In DNA form, the CDR3 reads TGCAGCGTTGATCTAACTACTTACAATGAGCAGTTCTTC.

The chain is built from TRBV2 and TRBJ2-1, with 11 bases that match TRBD1. J lost 7 bases, V lost 7 bases, and 9 bases had no gene match. The CDR3 is 15 amino acids. CDR1 is SNHLY, CDR2 FYNNEI, per germline. CDR3 amino acids: CASNPGTGGRNEQFF. As DNA, the CDR3 is TGTGCCAGCAACCCCGGGACAGGGGGAAGGAATGAGCAGTTCTTC.

V is TRBV5-1 and J is TRBJ2-5, with 9 bases fitting TRBD2. The junction had 9 bases not matched to a gene; V was cut back by 4 bases and J by 5 bases. The CDR3 has 15 amino acids. Germline-derived CDR1 and CDR2 are SGHRS and YFSETQ. The CDR3 loop is CASSASGGSWETQYF. CDR3 DNA: TGCGCCAGCAGCGCGAGCGGGGGGAGTTGGGAGACCCAGTACTTC.

This CDR3 is CAWSVQVQETQYF. The CDR3 region has the DNA TGTGCCTGGAGTGTACAAGTCCAGGAGACCCAGTACTTC. The chain couples TRBV30 to TRBJ2-5; D not certain. The V end lost 0 bases, the J end lost 5 bases, and 10 bases lay between the germline ends. CDR1 and CDR2 from the germline V gene are GTSNPN and SVGIG (reference sequence). The CDR3 has 13 residues.

The chain is built from TRBV30 and TRBJ1-5; TRBD1 matches at 9 bases. The CDR3 sequence is 15 residues long. With 1 base clipped from V and 4 bases from J, the junction kept 5 bases outside the gene matches. Germline values: CDR1 GTSNPN, CDR2 SVGIG (reference sequence). The CDR3 is CAWSGPGTGNQPQHF. The CDR3 nucleotides are TGTGCCTGGAGTGGGCCTGGGACAGGGAATCAGCCCCAGCATTTT. The entire variable domain, with the rest obtained from reference TRBV30 and TRBJ1-5, is as follows: SQTIHQWPATLVQPVGSPLSLECTVEGTSNPNLYWYRQAAGRGLQLLFYSVGIGQISSEVPQNLSASRPQDRQFILSSKKLLLSDSGFYLCAWSGPGTGNQPQHFGDGTRLSIL.

In nucleotides, the CDR3 is TGTGCCAGCAGCTTAGTACTAGGGATGACGGGATCCGGGGAGCTGTTTTTT. Its protein is CASSLVLGMTGSGELFF. The chain carries TRBV7-9 and TRBJ2-2; the D gene is possibly TRBD2 (5 bases). Germline CDR1 reads SEHNR; CDR2 reads FQNEAQ (reference sequence). There are 17 residues in the CDR3. V lost 1 base to trimming and J lost 6 bases, with 18 bases between them. Variable domain in full (rest from reference TRBV7-9 and TRBJ2-2): DTGVSQNPRHKITKRGQNVTFRCDPISEHNRLYWYRQTLGQGPEFLTYFQNEAQLEKSRLLSDRFSAERPKGSFSTLEIQRTEQGDSAMYLCASSLVLGMTGSGELFFGEGSRLTVL.

V and J are TRBV4-3 and TRBJ2-5, with 7 bases lining up with TRBD1. V was pared by 3 bases and J by 2 bases, with 9 bases of the junction left unmatched. This CDR3 spans 16 amino acids. Germline CDR1 and CDR2: LGHNA and YSLEER. CDR3 nucleotides: TGCGCCAGCAGCCACAGGACAGGCGGAGGTCAAGAGACCCAGTACTTC. The encoded protein is CASSHRTGGGQETQYF.

The J gene is TRBJ2-1, the V gene TRBV29-1, with D possibly being TRBD1 (6 bases). V gave up 7 bases and J gave up 8 bases, with 18 bases separating them. The CDR3 runs to 13 residues. Per germline, CDR1 SQVTM and CDR2 ANQGSEA. The CDR3 coding sequence is TGCAGCGGCCGGGGACACTGGTCGGATGAGCAGTTCTTC. It encodes CSGRGHWSDEQFF.

This chain connects TRBV18 to TRBJ2-3, with D possibly matching TRBD2 (7 bases). The length of the CDR3 is 15 residues. Trimming pared 4 bases from V and 4 bases from J, leaving 15 bases between. Germline V gene sequence: CDR1 KGHSH, CDR2 LQKENI. This chain's CDR3 is CASSQGGRFSDTQYF. In DNA, the CDR3 is TGTGCCAGCTCACAGGGGGGGCGATTTTCAGATACGCAGTATTTT.

In this sample, this clone turned up once. The chain has TRBV5-4 and TRBJ2-3, with D possibly being TRBD2 (5 bases). The CDR3 is made up of 13 amino acids. Germline assignment: CDR1 SGHNT and CDR2 YYREEE (reference sequence). With 2 bases removed from V and 5 bases from J, the gap between germline ends came to 9 bases. This CDR3 is CASSLDGGDTQYF. CDR3 DNA: TGTGCCAGCAGCTTAGATGGAGGAGATACGCAGTATTTT.

This chain uses TRBV5-1 with TRBJ1-1; no reliable D call. Germline V gene lookup returns CDR1 SGHRS and CDR2 YFSETQ. The CDR3 has 17 amino acids. V was shortened by 0 bases and J by 0 bases, with 15 bases between the two germline ends. The CDR3 nucleotides are TGCGCCAGCAGCTTGGGTGGCCGTTATTTCATGAACACTGAAGCTTTCTTT. Translation gives CASSLGGRYFMNTEAFF.

This chain uses TRBV5-1 with TRBJ2-7; the D is unclear. The CDR3 extends over 12 amino acids. CDR1 is SGHRS, CDR2 YFSETQ, per germline. V was shortened by 3 bases and J by 4 bases, with 8 bases between the two germline ends. The CDR3 protein is CASSSSAYEQYF. Written as DNA, the CDR3 is TGCGCCAGCAGCTCCAGTGCATACGAGCAGTACTTC.

The genes are TRBV7-2 and TRBJ1-1; D is unclear. Trimming removed 5 bases at V and 6 bases at J, with 10 bases between. The CDR3 sequence is 12 residues long. CDR1 is SGHTA and CDR2 is FQGNSA in the germline V gene. The CDR3 DNA reads TGTGCCAGCAGCCCTCCGGGAGCTGAAGCTTTCTTT. Translation gives CASSPPGAEAFF.

The chain uses TRBV27 and TRBJ2-1, with D tentatively TRBD2 (5 bases). Germline loops: CDR1 MNHEY, CDR2 SMNVEV (reference sequence). V was shortened by 6 bases and J by 3 bases, with 9 bases between the two germline ends. CDR3 size: 13 residues. CDR3 protein: CASRRGLYNEQFF. The CDR3 DNA sequence: TGTGCCAGCAGACGGGGTCTCTACAATGAGCAGTTCTTC.

The chain combines TRBV3-1 (or the pseudogene TRBV3-2) with TRBJ2-1, with 12 bases fitting TRBD1. The ends lost 3 bases at V and 7 bases at J; junction bases unmatched: 7. The CDR3 has 16 residues. CDR1 and CDR2 from the germline V gene are LGHDT and YNNKEL (reference sequence). As DNA, the CDR3 is TGTGCCAGCAGCCAGGCCGGGACAGGGGGCGGGAATGAGCAGTTCTTC. Protein product: CASSQAGTGGGNEQFF.

The rearrangement joins TRBV10-1 to TRBJ2-1; D might be TRBD1 (6 bases). CDR1 is WNHNN and CDR2 is SYGVQD in the germline V gene (reference sequence). The CDR3 is 13 residues long. V dropped 5 bases and J dropped 9 bases, with 14 bases sitting between them. In DNA, the CDR3 is TGCGCCAGCAGTCCCCGGGACAATAGTGAGCAGTTCTTC. Translating it yields CASSPRDNSEQFF.

This sequence joins TRBV16 and TRBJ1-2; possibly TRBD1 for D (5 bases). The CDR3 extends over 14 amino acids. Trimming pared 3 bases from V and 2 bases from J, leaving 10 bases between. Germline V gene data show CDR1 as KGHSY and CDR2 as FQNENV. The CDR3 DNA reads TGTGCCAGCAGCCAGGGTCGGGGGAACTATGGCTACACCTTC. Protein product: CASSQGRGNYGYTF.

The V call is TRBV5-1, the J call TRBJ1-3, with 7 bases fitting TRBD1. The CDR3 length is 16 residues. With V trimmed by 4 bases and J by 4 bases, 11 bases remained unmatched. CDR1 and CDR2 (germline): SGHRS, YFSETQ. The CDR3 bases are TGCGCCAGCAGCCCGATCCCCCGACAGGGAGGAAACACCATATATTTT. This sequence encodes CASSPIPRQGGNTIYF.